These 7 T cell receptor beta chains were sequenced from one sample in a study of OX40 agonist ivuxolimab in advanced cancers. Library method: the immunoSEQ multiplex PCR assay. TCRdb took this table from immuneACCESS and kept in-frame rearrangements with V and J called. Such tables lack part of the clones; where checked against another copy, unresolved V genes explain under half of the gap, and the rest is unexplained. The sample profile shows 100,000 or so clones; around 94% of them were found once. The ten largest clones take up about 0.18% of the sample. This specimen consisted of CD4+ or CD8+ T cells sorted from blood, obtained in a trial of the OX40 agonist ivuxolimab. Receptors were obtained from an adult with an advanced solid tumor such as melanoma, head and neck, liver or kidney cancer.

The table lists this clone with a count of one. V is TRBV19 and J is TRBJ2-7; 7 bases align to TRBD1. Germline trimming cut 4 bases from V and 2 bases from J; bases unmatched to any gene: 8. Germline values: CDR1 LNHDA, CDR2 SQIVND (reference sequence). This CDR3 spans 15 amino acids. The DNA of the CDR3 is TGTGCCAGTAGTACCGACAGGGTACCGACCTACGAGCAGTACTTC. Its translation is CASSTDRVPTYEQYF. Combining the CDR3 with reference TRBV19 and TRBJ2-7 gives the whole variable domain DGGITQSPKYLFRKEGQNVTLSCEQNLNHDAMYWYRQDPGQGLRLIYYSQIVNDFQKGDIAEGYSVSREKKESFPLTVTSAQKNPTAFYLCASSTDRVPTYEQYFGPGTRLTVT.

This clone was seen only once. The rearrangement links TRBV30 to TRBJ1-4; no definite D call. The germline V and J ends were trimmed by 8 bases and 8 bases, with 15 bases remaining between them. Germline V gene lookup returns CDR1 GTSNPN and CDR2 SVGIG (reference sequence). CDR3 length equals 12 residues. CDR3 in amino acids: CARSAGGEKLFF. CDR3 bases: TGTGCCCGGTCTGCTGGCGGGGAAAAACTGTTTTTT.

V gene TRBV5-1 combines with J gene TRBJ2-7; 9 bases are shared with TRBD2. The CDR3 extends over 16 amino acids. The junction had 6 bases not matched to a gene; V was cut back by 0 bases and J by 2 bases. Germline V gene sequence: CDR1 SGHRS, CDR2 YFSETQ. CDR3 loop: CASSLAVAGDPYEQYF. The DNA for the CDR3 is TGCGCCAGCAGCTTGGCCGTAGCGGGGGACCCCTACGAGCAGTACTTC.

This chain joins TRBV5-1 and TRBJ1-1; 7 bases map to TRBD1. After removal of 4 bases from V and 3 bases from J, the junction contained 3 bases not matched to a gene. The CDR3 is 13 residues long. Germline V CDR1 and CDR2: SGHRS, YFSETQ. CDR3: CASSRDRDTEAFF. The CDR3 nucleotides are TGCGCCAGCAGCCGCGACAGGGACACTGAAGCTTTCTTT.

This sequence joins TRBV6-5 and TRBJ2-1; TRBD2 matches at 7 bases. From germline, CDR1 is MNHEY and CDR2 SVGAGI. The CDR3 sequence is 13 residues long. V trimming: 6 bases; J trimming: 7 bases; junction bases outside the gene matches: 6. The CDR3 DNA is TGTGCCAGCAGCCTCCTGCGGGAGAATGAGCAGTTCTTC. It encodes CASSLLRENEQFF.

The chain links TRBV4-2 to TRBJ1-1, with 12 bases aligning to TRBD1. The CDR3 is 15 amino acids. Germline V lookup: CDR1 LGHNA, CDR2 YNFKEQ. The J segment lost 5 bases and the V segment lost 3 bases, leaving 4 bases of the junction unmatched. CDR3 amino acids: CASSQGDRGHTEAFF. The CDR3 bases are TGTGCCAGCAGCCAGGGGGACAGGGGGCATACTGAAGCTTTCTTT.

This chain joins TRBV2 and TRBJ1-1; D not resolved. V dropped 8 bases and J dropped 3 bases, with 13 bases sitting between them. The germline V gene has CDR1 SNHLY and CDR2 FYNNEI. The CDR3 spans 13 residues. The DNA for the CDR3 is TGTGCCAGCCTCGGGGTTCGGGACACTGAAGCTTTCTTT. Translated, it gives CASLGVRDTEAFF. Full variable domain (outside the CDR3, taken from reference TRBV2 and TRBJ1-1): EPEVTQTPSHQVTQMGQEVILRCVPISNHLYFYWYRQILGQKVEFLVSFYNNEISEKSEIFDDQFSVERPDGSNFTLKIRSTKLEDSAMYFCASLGVRDTEAFFGQGTRLTVV.